Described below is a single T cell receptor beta chain sequence and its context. Relative to the germline gene, one junction end is altered; a read error may explain this. The sample originates from a study of T-cell reconstitution after alpha-beta-depleted transplantation in children. This CDR3 region has 14 residues. Preparation of the TCRbeta library used unique molecular identifiers. TCRdb independently ran MiXCR on the PCR reads; one entry per CDR3 protein. Altogether around 500,000 distinct CDR3 sequences are present, around an eighth being singletons, with the ten largest covering 4.5% to 6%. The input for sequencing was PBMCs from the stem cell graft donor, taken from the stem cell graft. The chain is built from TRBV12-3 or TRBV12-4 and TRBJ2-2; TRBD2 might be the D (5 bases). The source is a human donor who donated a stem cell graft to a child with combined immunodeficiency. CDR3 loop: CTSTQNRGTGELFF. The CDR3 coding sequence is TGTACCAGCACCCAAAACCGGGGTACCGGGGAGCTGTTTTTT.